This T cell receptor (beta chain) was captured in a study of blood T cell repertoires in COVID-19. Study background: Sites in the United States, Italy and Spain provided acute and convalescent COVID-19 samples. PBMCs, B-cell-depleted T cells, or T cells were the source of the cDNA or gDNA that made up the material.

The CDR3 is 12 amino acids. The germline CDR1 and CDR2 sequences are MDHEN and SYDVKM. Trimming pared 2 bases from V and 6 bases from J, leaving 5 bases between. In the original workflow: It was from reference gene primer amplification that nucleated cell counts were estimated. The method was immunoSEQ multiplex PCR; TCRdb's version includes in-frame clones alone and lacks a portion of them. V, J and clone size derive from that table, while D and trimming were established from the DNA sequence. The sample has some 170,000 clones; around 76% are singletons. The sequencing input was peripheral blood. This TCR was recovered from a woman aged 50 to 60 with active or convalescent COVID-19. The chain has TRBV28 and TRBJ1-5, with unresolved D. As DNA, the CDR3 is TGTGCCAGCAGTTTAACTGGTCAGCCCCAGCATTTT. Translating gives CASSLTGQPQHF.